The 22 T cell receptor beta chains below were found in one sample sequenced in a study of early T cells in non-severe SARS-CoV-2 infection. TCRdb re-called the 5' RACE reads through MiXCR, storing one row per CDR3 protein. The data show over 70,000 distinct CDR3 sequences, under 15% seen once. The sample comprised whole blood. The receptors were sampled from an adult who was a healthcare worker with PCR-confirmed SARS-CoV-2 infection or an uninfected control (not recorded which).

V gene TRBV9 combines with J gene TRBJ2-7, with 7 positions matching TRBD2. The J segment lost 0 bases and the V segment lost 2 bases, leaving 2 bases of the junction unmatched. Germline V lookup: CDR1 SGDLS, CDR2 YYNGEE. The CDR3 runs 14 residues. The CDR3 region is CASSVRDYSYEQYF. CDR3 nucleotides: TGTGCCAGCAGCGTTCGGGACTACTCCTACGAGCAGTACTTC.

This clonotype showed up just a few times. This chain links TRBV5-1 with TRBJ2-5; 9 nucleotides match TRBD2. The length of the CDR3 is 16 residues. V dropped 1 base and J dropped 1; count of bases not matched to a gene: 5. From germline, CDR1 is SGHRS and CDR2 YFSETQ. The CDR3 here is CASSLTAGGGQETQYF. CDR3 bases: TGCGCCAGCAGCTTGACGGCGGGAGGGGGCCAAGAGACCCAGTACTTC.

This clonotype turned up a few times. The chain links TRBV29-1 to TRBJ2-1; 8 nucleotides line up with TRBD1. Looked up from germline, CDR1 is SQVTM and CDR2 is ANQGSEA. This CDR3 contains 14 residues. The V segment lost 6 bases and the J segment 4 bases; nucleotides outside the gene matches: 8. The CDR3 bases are TGCAGCGTAGACAGGGGTCTTGGGTACAATGAGCAGTTCTTC. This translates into CSVDRGLGYNEQFF.

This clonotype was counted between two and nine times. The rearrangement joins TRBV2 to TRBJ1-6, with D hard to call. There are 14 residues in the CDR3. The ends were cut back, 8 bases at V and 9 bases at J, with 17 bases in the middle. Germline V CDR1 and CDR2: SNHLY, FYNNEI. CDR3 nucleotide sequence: TGTGCCAGCCTCCTGGAGGGTACGGTTTCACCCCTCCACTTT. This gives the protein CASLLEGTVSPLHF.

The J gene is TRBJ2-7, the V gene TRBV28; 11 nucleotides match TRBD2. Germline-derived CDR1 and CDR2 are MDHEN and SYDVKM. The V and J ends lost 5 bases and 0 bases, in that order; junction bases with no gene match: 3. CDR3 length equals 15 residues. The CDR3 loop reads CASSGGLAVSYEQYF. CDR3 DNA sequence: TGTGCCAGCAGTGGGGGACTAGCGGTCTCCTACGAGCAGTACTTC.

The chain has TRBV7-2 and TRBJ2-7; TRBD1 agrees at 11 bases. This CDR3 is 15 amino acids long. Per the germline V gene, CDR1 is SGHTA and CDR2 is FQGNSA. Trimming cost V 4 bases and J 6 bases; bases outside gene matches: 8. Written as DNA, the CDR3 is TGTGCCAGCAGCTCATCTCGGGGACAGGGGGTCGAGCAGTACTTC. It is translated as CASSSSRGQGVEQYF.

The DNA of the CDR3 is TGTGCCATCAGTGAGGCTAGCGGGAGGGCCGGGGAGACCCAGTACTTC. It encodes CAISEASGRAGETQYF. The genes are TRBV10-3 and TRBJ2-5, with TRBD2 identical over 12 bases. Germline V gene data show CDR1 as ENHRY and CDR2 as SYGVKD. Germline trimming cut 2 bases from V and 5 bases from J; bases unmatched to any gene: 6. This CDR3 has 16 amino acids.

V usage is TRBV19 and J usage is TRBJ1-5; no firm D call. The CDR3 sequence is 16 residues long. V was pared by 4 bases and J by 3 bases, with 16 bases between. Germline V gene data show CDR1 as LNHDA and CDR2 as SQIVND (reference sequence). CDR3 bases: TGTGCCAGTAGTACCCCCGGCCAGCCTAACAATCAGCCCCAGCATTTT. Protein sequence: CASSTPGQPNNQPQHF.

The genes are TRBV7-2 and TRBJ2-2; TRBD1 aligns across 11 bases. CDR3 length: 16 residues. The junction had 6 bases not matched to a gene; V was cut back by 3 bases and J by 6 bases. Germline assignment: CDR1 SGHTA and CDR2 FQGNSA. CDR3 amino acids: CASSFVGQGAAGELFF. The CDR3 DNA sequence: TGTGCCAGCAGCTTTGTTGGACAGGGGGCCGCCGGGGAGCTGTTTTTT.

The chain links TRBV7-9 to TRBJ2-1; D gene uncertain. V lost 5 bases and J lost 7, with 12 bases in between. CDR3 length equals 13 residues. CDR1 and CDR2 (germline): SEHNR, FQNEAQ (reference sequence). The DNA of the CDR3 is TGTGCCAGCAGCCTCAGCCCCAGTAATGAGCAGTTCTTC. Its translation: CASSLSPSNEQFF.

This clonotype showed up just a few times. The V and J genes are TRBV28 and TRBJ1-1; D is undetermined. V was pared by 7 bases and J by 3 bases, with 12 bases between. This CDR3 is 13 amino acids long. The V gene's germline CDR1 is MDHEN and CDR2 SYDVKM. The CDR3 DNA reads TGTGCCAGCATCCTAGGACTGTACACTGAAGCTTTCTTT. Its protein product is CASILGLYTEAFF.

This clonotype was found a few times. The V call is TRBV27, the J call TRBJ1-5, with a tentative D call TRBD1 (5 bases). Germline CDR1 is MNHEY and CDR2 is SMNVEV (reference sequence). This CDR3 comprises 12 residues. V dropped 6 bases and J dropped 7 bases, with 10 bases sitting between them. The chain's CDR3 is CASRREGQPQHF. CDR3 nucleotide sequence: TGTGCCAGCAGGAGGGAGGGGCAGCCCCAGCATTTT.

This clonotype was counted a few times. CDR3 nucleotide sequence: TGTGCCAGCAGTTACTTCGGACAACAGTTCTACGAGCAGTACTTC. This gives the protein CASSYFGQQFYEQYF. V gene TRBV6-6 combines with J gene TRBJ2-7; D perhaps matches TRBD1 (5 bases). The CDR3 is 15 amino acids. From germline, CDR1 is MNHNY and CDR2 SVGAGI (reference sequence). With 1 base removed from V and 3 bases from J, the gap between germline ends came to 13 bases.

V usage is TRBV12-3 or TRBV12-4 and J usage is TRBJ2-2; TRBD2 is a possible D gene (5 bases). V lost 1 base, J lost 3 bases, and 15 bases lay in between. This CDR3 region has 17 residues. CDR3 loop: CASSLERAVTHTGELFF. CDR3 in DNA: TGTGCCAGCAGTTTAGAGCGAGCGGTTACTCACACCGGGGAGCTGTTTTTT.

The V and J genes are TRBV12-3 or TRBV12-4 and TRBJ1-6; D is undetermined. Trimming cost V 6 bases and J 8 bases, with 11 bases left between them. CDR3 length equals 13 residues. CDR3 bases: TGTGCCAGCAGGTGGGAAGCGCATTCACCCCTCCACTTT. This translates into CASRWEAHSPLHF.

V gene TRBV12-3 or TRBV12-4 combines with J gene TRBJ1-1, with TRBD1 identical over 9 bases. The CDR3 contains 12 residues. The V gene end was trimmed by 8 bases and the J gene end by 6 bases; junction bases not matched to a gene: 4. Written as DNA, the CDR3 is TGTGCCAGCCTCGGGGACAGGGCTGAAGCTTTCTTT. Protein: CASLGDRAEAFF.

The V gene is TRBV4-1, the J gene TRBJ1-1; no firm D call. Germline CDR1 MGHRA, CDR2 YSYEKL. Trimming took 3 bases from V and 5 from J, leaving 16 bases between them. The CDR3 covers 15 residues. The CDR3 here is CASSQPRSRTTEAFF. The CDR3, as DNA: TGCGCCAGCAGCCAGCCCAGGAGTCGAACGACTGAAGCTTTCTTT.

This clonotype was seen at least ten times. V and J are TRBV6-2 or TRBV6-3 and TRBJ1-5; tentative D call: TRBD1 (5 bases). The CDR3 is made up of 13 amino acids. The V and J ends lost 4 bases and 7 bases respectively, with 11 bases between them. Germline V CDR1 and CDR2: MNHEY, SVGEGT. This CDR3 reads CASSWDHGQPQHF. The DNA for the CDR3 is TGTGCCAGCAGTTGGGACCACGGGCAGCCCCAGCATTTT.

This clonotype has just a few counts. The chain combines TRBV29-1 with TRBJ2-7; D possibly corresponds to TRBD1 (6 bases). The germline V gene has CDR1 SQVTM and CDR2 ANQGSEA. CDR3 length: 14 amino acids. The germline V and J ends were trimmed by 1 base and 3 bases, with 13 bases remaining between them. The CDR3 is CSVEGQATHYEQYF. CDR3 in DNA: TGCAGCGTTGAAGGACAGGCCACCCACTACGAGCAGTACTTC.

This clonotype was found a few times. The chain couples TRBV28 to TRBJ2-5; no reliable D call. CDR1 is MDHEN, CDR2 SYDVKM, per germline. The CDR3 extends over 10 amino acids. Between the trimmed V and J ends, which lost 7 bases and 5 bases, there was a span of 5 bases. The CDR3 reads CASNGETQYF. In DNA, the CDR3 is TGTGCCAGCAATGGCGAGACCCAGTACTTC.

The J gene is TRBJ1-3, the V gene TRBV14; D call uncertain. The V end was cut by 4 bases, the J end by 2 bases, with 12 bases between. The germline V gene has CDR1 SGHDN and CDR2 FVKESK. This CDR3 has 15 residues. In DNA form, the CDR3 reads TGTGCCAGCAGCCGGTTTTTCACGACTGGAAACACCATATATTTT. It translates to CASSRFFTTGNTIYF.

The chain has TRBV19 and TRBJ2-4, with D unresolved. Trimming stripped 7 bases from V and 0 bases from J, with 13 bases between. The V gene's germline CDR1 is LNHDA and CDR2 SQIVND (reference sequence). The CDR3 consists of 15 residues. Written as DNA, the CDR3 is TGTGCCAGTACTATGACTGGTCGAGCCAAAAACATTCAGTACTTC. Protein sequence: CASTMTGRAKNIQYF.